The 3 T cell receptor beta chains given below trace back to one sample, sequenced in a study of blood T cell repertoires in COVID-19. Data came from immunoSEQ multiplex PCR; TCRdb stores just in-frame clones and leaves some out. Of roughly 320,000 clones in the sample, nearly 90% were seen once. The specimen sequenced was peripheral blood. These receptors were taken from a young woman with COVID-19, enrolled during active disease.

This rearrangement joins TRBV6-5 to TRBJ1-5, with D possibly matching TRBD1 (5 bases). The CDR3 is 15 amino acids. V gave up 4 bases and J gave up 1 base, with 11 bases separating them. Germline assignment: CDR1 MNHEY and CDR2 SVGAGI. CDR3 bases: TGTGCCAGCAGTTTGGACACCTCAAGCAATCAGCCCCAGCATTTT. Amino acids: CASSLDTSSNQPQHF.

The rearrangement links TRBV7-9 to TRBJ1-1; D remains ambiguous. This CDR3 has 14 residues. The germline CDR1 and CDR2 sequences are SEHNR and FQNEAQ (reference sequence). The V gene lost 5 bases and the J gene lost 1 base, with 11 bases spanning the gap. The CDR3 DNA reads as TGTGCCAGCAGCGCCGACACTGCGAACACTGAAGCTTTCTTT. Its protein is CASSADTANTEAFF.

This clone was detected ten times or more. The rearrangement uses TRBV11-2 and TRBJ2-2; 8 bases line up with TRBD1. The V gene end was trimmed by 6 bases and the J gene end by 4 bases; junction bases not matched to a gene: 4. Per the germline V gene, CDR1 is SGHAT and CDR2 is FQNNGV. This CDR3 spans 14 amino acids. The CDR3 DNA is TGTGCCAGCAGACCTGGACAGGGCACCGGGGAGCTGTTTTTT. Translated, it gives CASRPGQGTGELFF.